This T cell receptor (beta chain) comes out of a study of blood T cell repertoires in COVID-19. Clones were read by immunoSEQ multiplex PCR, and TCRdb kept only the in-frame ones, dropping some. The sample holds 100,000 to 150,000 clones, about 85% seen once. The V gene's germline CDR1 is SGHAT and CDR2 FQNNGV. Trimming removed 2 bases from V and 5 bases from J, with 12 bases in between. There are 14 residues in the CDR3. The chain employs TRBV11-2 and TRBJ1-1; TRBD1 might be the D (6 bases). The material sequenced was peripheral blood. This receptor was identified in a woman older than 75 with acute or convalescent COVID-19. In nucleotides, the CDR3 is TGTGCCAGCAGCTTAAACCAGGGGACGACTGAAGCTTTCTTT. Protein sequence: CASSLNQGTTEAFF.